These 21 T cell receptor beta chains originate from one sample sequenced in a study of CDR3 diversity in severe acne. MiXCR, applied by TCRdb to the PCR reads, yields one record per CDR3 protein. This table has approximately 80,000 distinct CDR3 sequences, roughly 51% appearing once. The sequenced sample was blood. Receptors originate from a male donor in good health, without acne.

This clonotype was detected a few times. The gene calls are TRBV7-9 and TRBJ2-7; possible D gene TRBD2, 5 bases. Germline CDR1 reads SEHNR; CDR2 reads FQNEAQ (reference sequence). With 1 base removed from V and 4 bases from J, the gap between germline ends came to 14 bases. The length of the CDR3 is 15 residues. The CDR3 loop is CASSLVGMGRYEQYF. CDR3 DNA: TGTGCCAGCAGCTTAGTGGGTATGGGGAGATACGAGCAGTACTTC. Filled out from reference TRBV7-9 and TRBJ2-7, the complete variable domain reads DTGVSQNPRHKITKRGQNVTFRCDPISEHNRLYWYRQTLGQGPEFLTYFQNEAQLEKSRLLSDRFSAERPKGSFSTLEIQRTEQGDSAMYLCASSLVGMGRYEQYFGPGTRLTVT.

The gene calls are TRBV2 and TRBJ1-4; 9 nucleotides agree with TRBD1. The V gene's germline CDR1 is SNHLY and CDR2 FYNNEI. V lost 8 bases, J lost 6 bases, and 4 bases stayed unmatched. The CDR3 has 13 residues. In nucleotides, the CDR3 is TGTGCCAGCTGCAGGGACAGGGATGAAAAACTGTTTTTT. This gives the protein CASCRDRDEKLFF.

This clonotype was detected many times. The chain combines TRBV9 with TRBJ1-2, with TRBD1 as a possible D gene (5 bases). Looked up from germline, CDR1 is SGDLS and CDR2 is YYNGEE. V was pared by 0 bases and J by 8 bases, with 8 bases between. CDR3 length: 12 residues. DNA of the CDR3: TGTGCCAGCAGCGTAGGGGGGATCGGCTACACCTTC. Translation gives CASSVGGIGYTF.

This chain links TRBV7-2 with TRBJ1-4; D gene unclear. CDR3 length equals 14 residues. The V gene lost 0 bases and the J gene lost 5 bases, with 7 bases spanning the gap. The germline V gene encodes CDR1 SGHTA and CDR2 FQGNSA. This chain's CDR3 is CASSLARENEKLFF. CDR3 bases: TGTGCCAGCAGCTTAGCGAGAGAGAATGAAAAACTGTTTTTT. The whole variable domain, remainder taken from reference TRBV7-2 and TRBJ1-4, is GAGVSQSPSNKVTEKGKDVELRCDPISGHTALYWYRQSLGQGLEFLIYFQGNSAPDKSGLPSDRFSAERTGGSVSTLTIQRTQQEDSAVYLCASSLARENEKLFFGSGTQLSVL.

In its sample, this clonotype was seen many times. The rearrangement links TRBV10-1 to TRBJ1-2, with TRBD1 identical over 9 bases. CDR3 length: 15 residues. The trim removed 5 bases at V and 3 bases at J, leaving 7 bases unmatched. The germline V gene has CDR1 WNHNN and CDR2 SYGVQD (reference sequence). The CDR3 is CASSKRDRVYYGYTF. In nucleotides, the CDR3 is TGCGCCAGCAGTAAACGGGACAGGGTCTACTATGGCTACACCTTC.

The V call is TRBV3-1, the J call TRBJ2-6, with 7 bases fitting TRBD1. The J segment lost 0 bases and the V segment lost 5 bases, leaving 10 bases of the junction unmatched. CDR1 and CDR2 (germline): LGHDT, YNNKEL (reference sequence). The CDR3 extends over 18 amino acids. The DNA of the CDR3 is TGTGCCAGCAGCTTAAATCGGGACAGCTTCTCTGGGGCCAACGTCCTGACTTTC. It codes for CASSLNRDSFSGANVLTF. Full variable domain (remainder filled in from reference TRBV3-1 and TRBJ2-6): DTAVSQTPKYLVTQMGNDKSIKCEQNLGHDTMYWYKQDSKKFLKIMFSYNNKELIINETVPNRFSPKSPDKAHLNLHINSLELGDSAVYFCASSLNRDSFSGANVLTFGAGSRLTVL.

This chain connects TRBV20-1 to TRBJ2-5; TRBD2 matches at 13 bases. The V gene's germline CDR1 is DFQATT and CDR2 SNEGSKA (reference sequence). The CDR3 covers 14 residues. Trimming cost V 6 bases and J 1 base; bases outside gene matches: 2. CDR3 in DNA: TGCAGTGCCTGGACTAGCGGGGGCCAAGAGACCCAGTACTTC. Its translation is CSAWTSGGQETQYF.

This clonotype was seen only once. The chain links TRBV7-2 to TRBJ2-7; D possibly corresponds to TRBD2 (5 bases). The CDR3 has 13 amino acids. Germline-derived CDR1 and CDR2 are SGHTA and FQGNSA. Trimming shortened V by 5 bases and J by 6 bases, and 14 bases separated the two germline ends. CDR3: CASSPDGVFEQYF. Here the CDR3 DNA reads TGTGCCAGCAGCCCAGACGGGGTATTCGAGCAGTACTTC.

At least ten counts were recorded for this clonotype. The rearrangement joins TRBV19 to TRBJ1-2, with D possibly matching TRBD1 (6 bases). The CDR3 extends over 15 amino acids. With 6 bases removed from V and 1 base from J, the gap between germline ends came to 15 bases. From germline, CDR1 is LNHDA and CDR2 SQIVND (reference sequence). In nucleotides, the CDR3 is TGTGCCAGTAGCCCATCCGGGACACTTAACTATGGCTACACCTTC. The encoded protein is CASSPSGTLNYGYTF.

The chain has TRBV11-3 and TRBJ1-4; perhaps TRBD1 as D (6 bases). The CDR3 spans 14 residues. Trimming cost V 5 bases and J 7 bases, with 14 bases left between them. Germline V gene sequence: CDR1 SGHNT, CDR2 YENEEA. In nucleotides, the CDR3 is TGTGCCAGCAGCGATACAGGGCCTTTTGAAAAACTGTTTTTT. Translating gives CASSDTGPFEKLFF.

The rearrangement links TRBV5-4 to TRBJ2-7, with 13 nucleotides matching TRBD2. This CDR3 is built from 18 residues. Germline CDR1 SGHNT, CDR2 YYREEE (reference sequence). The ends lost 4 bases at V and 2 bases at J; junction bases unmatched: 12. The CDR3 is CASSQVRLAGGVTYEQYF. For the CDR3, the DNA is TGTGCCAGCAGCCAAGTTAGACTAGCGGGGGGTGTTACCTACGAGCAGTACTTC.

This clonotype was detected many times. This chain uses TRBV20-1 with TRBJ2-5; TRBD2 aligns across 9 bases. Trimming cost V 6 bases and J 4 bases; bases outside gene matches: 6. The CDR3 sequence is 13 residues long. Germline-derived CDR1 and CDR2 are DFQATT and SNEGSKA (reference sequence). The CDR3 is CSALGLATETQYF. CDR3 coding DNA: TGCAGTGCCCTGGGACTAGCCACAGAGACCCAGTACTTC.

The sample holds many counts of this clonotype. The rearrangement links TRBV10-1 to TRBJ1-1; the match to TRBD1 covers 7 bases. From germline, CDR1 is WNHNN and CDR2 SYGVQD (reference sequence). CDR3 length: 13 residues. The V segment lost 4 bases and the J segment 4 bases; nucleotides outside the gene matches: 3. The CDR3 nucleotides read TGCGCCAGCAGTGGGGCAGGGGGCACTGAAGCTTTCTTT. Encoded protein: CASSGAGGTEAFF.

This clonotype was seen many times. J is TRBJ1-5 and V is TRBV6-6, with 7 bases identical to TRBD1. V dropped 6 bases and J dropped 6; count of bases not matched to a gene: 11. Germline CDR1 reads MNHNY; CDR2 reads SVGAGI (reference sequence). This CDR3 has 15 residues. CDR3 residues: CASSPPVGGGQPQHF. The CDR3 region has the DNA TGTGCCAGCAGCCCCCCCGTAGGGGGCGGTCAGCCCCAGCATTTT.

This clonotype is categorized as medium-sized. The chain links TRBV25-1 to TRBJ1-1; D is unclear. CDR3 size: 15 residues. Germline CDR1 MGHDK, CDR2 SYGVNS. V was trimmed by 2 bases and J by 1 base, leaving 11 bases between them. This chain's CDR3 is CASSEIGSGNTEAFF. CDR3 coding DNA: TGTGCCAGCAGTGAAATCGGATCAGGGAACACTGAAGCTTTCTTT.

A word on this clonotype: At one end the junction does not follow the germline gene, possibly because of a read error. The genes are TRBV27 and TRBJ1-2; the D gene is possibly TRBD1 (6 bases). The germline V gene has CDR1 MNHEY and CDR2 SMNVEV (reference sequence). This CDR3 region has 13 residues. The CDR3 spells CAGSLTGPYGYTF. CDR3 nucleotides: TGTGCCGGCAGCTTAACAGGGCCCTATGGCTACACCTTC.

Relative to its sample, this clonotype is medium-sized. This rearrangement joins TRBV20-1 to TRBJ2-7, with 12 bases matching TRBD1. The CDR3 has 15 amino acids. J gave up 6 bases and V 0 bases, and 6 bases lay outside the gene matches. Germline assignment: CDR1 DFQATT and CDR2 SNEGSKA (reference sequence). The CDR3 nucleotides read TGCAGTGCTAGAGATGGGGACAGGGGGCCTAGCGAGCAGTACTTC. Translating it yields CSARDGDRGPSEQYF.

The V and J genes are TRBV11-3 and TRBJ2-1; TRBD2 matches at 16 bases. The CDR3 runs 19 residues. Looked up from germline, CDR1 is SGHNT and CDR2 is YENEEA. V gave up 7 bases and J gave up 0 bases; unmatched junction bases: 9. CDR3 sequence: CASIPGLAGGPVSYNEQFF. CDR3 nucleotides: TGTGCCAGCATCCCGGGACTAGCGGGAGGGCCGGTCTCCTACAATGAGCAGTTCTTC.

This clonotype has ten or more counts. The rearrangement links TRBV10-3 to TRBJ2-7; D perhaps matches TRBD2 (5 bases). V was pared by 2 bases and J by 0 bases, with 14 bases between. Germline CDR1 is ENHRY and CDR2 is SYGVKD. This CDR3 is built from 16 residues. DNA for the CDR3: TGTGCCATCAGTGAGGTTACAGAGGGAAGCTCCTACGAGCAGTACTTC. Translated, it gives CAISEVTEGSSYEQYF.

This clonotype was seen only a few times. V gene TRBV9 combines with J gene TRBJ2-5; 14 nucleotides agree with TRBD2. This CDR3 has 17 amino acids. V shed 0 bases, J shed 5 bases, and the junction held 6 bases outside the gene matches. CDR1 SGDLS and CDR2 YYNGEE come from the germline V gene. The CDR3 reads CASSVEGLAGVGETQYF. CDR3 in DNA: TGTGCCAGCAGCGTAGAGGGACTAGCGGGAGTTGGGGAGACCCAGTACTTC.

The CDR3 nucleotides read TGTGCCAGCAGCGTAGGGGACAGGGGGTACGAGCAGTACTTC. The encoded protein is CASSVGDRGYEQYF. The rearrangement links TRBV9 to TRBJ2-7, with 11 bases that match TRBD1. CDR1 SGDLS and CDR2 YYNGEE come from the germline V gene. Trimming took 0 bases from V and 4 from J; bases not matched to a gene: 0. This CDR3 comprises 14 residues. Together with reference TRBV9 and TRBJ2-7, the CDR3 gives the full variable domain: DSGVTQTPKHLITATGQRVTLRCSPRSGDLSVYWYQQSLDQGLQFLIQYYNGEERAKGNILERFSAQQFPDLHSELNLSSLELGDSALYFCASSVGDRGYEQYFGPGTRLTVT.